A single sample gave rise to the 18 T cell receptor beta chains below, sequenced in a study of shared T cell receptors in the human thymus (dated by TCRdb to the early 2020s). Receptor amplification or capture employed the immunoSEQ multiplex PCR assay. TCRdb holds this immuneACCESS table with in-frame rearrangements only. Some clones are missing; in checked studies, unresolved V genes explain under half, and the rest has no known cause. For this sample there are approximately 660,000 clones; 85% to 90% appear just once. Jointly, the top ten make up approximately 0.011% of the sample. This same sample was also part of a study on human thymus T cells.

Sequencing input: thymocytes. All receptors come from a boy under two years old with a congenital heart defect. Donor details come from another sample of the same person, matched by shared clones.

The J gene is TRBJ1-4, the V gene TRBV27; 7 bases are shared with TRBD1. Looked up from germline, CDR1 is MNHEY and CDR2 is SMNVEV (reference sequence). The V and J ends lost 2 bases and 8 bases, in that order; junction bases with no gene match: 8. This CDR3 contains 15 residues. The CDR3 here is CASSLRQGEREKLFF. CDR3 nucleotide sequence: TGTGCCAGCAGTTTAAGACAGGGAGAACGAGAAAAACTGTTTTTT.

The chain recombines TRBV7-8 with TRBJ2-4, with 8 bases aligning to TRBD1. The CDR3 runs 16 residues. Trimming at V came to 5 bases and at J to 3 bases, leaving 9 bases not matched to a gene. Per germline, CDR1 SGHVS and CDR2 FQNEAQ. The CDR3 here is CASSRPDREDKNIQYF. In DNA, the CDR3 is TGTGCCAGCAGCAGGCCGGACAGGGAGGACAAAAACATTCAGTACTTC. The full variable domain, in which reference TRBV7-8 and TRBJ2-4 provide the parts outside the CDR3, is GAGVSQSPRYKVAKRGQDVALRCDPISGHVSLFWYQQALGQGPEFLTYFQNEAQLDKSGLPSDRFFAERPEGSVSTLKIQRTQQEDSAVYLCASSRPDREDKNIQYFGAGTRLSVL.

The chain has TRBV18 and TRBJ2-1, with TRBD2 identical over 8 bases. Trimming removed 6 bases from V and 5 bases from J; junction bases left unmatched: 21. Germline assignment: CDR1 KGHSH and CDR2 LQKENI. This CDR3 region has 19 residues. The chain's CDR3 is CASSPTSVNGGGIHNEQFF. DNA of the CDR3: TGTGCCAGCTCCCCCACGTCGGTAAATGGCGGGGGGATTCACAATGAGCAGTTCTTC.

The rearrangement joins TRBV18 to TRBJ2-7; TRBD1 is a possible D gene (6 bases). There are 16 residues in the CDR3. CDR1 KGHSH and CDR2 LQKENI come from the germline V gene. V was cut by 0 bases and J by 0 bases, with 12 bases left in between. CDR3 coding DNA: TGTGCCAGCTCACCACCGGGACAACTGAGCTCCTACGAGCAGTACTTC. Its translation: CASSPPGQLSSYEQYF. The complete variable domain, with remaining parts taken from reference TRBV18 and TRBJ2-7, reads NAGVMQNPRHLVRRRGQEARLRCSPMKGHSHVYWYRQLPEEGLKFMVYLQKENIIDESGMPKERFSAEFPKEGPSILRIQQVVRGDSAAYFCASSPPGQLSSYEQYFGPGTRLTVT.

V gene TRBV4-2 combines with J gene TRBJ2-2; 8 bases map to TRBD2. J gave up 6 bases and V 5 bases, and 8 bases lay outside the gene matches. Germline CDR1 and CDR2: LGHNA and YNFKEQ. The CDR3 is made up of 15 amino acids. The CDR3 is CASSKGLVAPGELFF. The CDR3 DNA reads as TGTGCCAGCAGCAAGGGACTAGTTGCACCCGGGGAGCTGTTTTTT.

CDR3 residues: CASSQDGTSGSHRETQYF. The CDR3 DNA reads TGCGCCAGCAGCCAAGACGGGACTAGCGGGAGCCACCGGGAGACCCAGTACTTC. The V and J genes are TRBV4-1 and TRBJ2-5, with 14 bases identical to TRBD2. The ends lost 0 bases at V and 5 bases at J; junction bases unmatched: 8. Germline CDR1 is MGHRA and CDR2 is YSYEKL. This CDR3 comprises 18 residues.

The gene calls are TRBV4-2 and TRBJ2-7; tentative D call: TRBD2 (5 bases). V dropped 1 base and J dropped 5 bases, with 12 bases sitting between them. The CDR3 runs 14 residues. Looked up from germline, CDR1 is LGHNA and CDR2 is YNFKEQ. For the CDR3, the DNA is TGTGCCAGCAGCCAAGGGGGAGAGCTCCACGAGCAGTACTTC. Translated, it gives CASSQGGELHEQYF.

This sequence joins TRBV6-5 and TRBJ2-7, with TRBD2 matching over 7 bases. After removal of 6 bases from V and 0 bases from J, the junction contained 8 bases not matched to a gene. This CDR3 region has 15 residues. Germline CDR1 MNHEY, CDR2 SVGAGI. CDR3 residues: CASSSLGGSSYEQYF. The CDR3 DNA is TGTGCCAGCAGCTCCCTGGGAGGGAGCTCCTACGAGCAGTACTTC.

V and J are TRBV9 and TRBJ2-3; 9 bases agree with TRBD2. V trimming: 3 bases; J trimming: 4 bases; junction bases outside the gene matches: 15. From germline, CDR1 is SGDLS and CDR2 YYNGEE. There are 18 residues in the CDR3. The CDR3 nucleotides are TGTGCCAGCAGCGGCGGAGGGGGCGGGAGGGCCGACGCAGATACGCAGTATTTT. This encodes CASSGGGGGRADADTQYF.

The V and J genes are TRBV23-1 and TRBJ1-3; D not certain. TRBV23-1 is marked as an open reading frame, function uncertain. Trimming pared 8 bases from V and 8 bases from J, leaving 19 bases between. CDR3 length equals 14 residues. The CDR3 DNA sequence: TGCGCCAGCTTAGCAACCGGTGACCAAGACACCATATATTTT. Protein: CASLATGDQDTIYF.

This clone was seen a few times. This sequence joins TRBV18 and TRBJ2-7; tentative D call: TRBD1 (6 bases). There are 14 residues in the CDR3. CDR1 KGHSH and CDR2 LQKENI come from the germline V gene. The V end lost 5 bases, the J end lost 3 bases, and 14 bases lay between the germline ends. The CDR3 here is CASSSRGTNYEQYF. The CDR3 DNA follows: TGTGCCAGCTCATCCAGGGGTACAAACTACGAGCAGTACTTC. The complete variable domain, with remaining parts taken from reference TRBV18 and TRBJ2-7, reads NAGVMQNPRHLVRRRGQEARLRCSPMKGHSHVYWYRQLPEEGLKFMVYLQKENIIDESGMPKERFSAEFPKEGPSILRIQQVVRGDSAAYFCASSSRGTNYEQYFGPGTRLTVT.

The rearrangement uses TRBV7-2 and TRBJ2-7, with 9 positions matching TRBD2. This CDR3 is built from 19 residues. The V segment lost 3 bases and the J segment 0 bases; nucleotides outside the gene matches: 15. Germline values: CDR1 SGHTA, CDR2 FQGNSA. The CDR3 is CASSFPPRLAASLSYEQYF. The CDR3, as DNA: TGTGCCAGCAGCTTCCCCCCAAGACTAGCGGCTTCACTCTCCTACGAGCAGTACTTC.

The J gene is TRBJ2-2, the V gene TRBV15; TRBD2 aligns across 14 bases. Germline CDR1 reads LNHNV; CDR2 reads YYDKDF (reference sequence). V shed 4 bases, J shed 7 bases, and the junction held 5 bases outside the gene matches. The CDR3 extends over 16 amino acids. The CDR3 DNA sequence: TGTGCCACCAGCACCAGGGGACTAGCGGGAGTCGGGGAGCTGTTTTTT. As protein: CATSTRGLAGVGELFF.

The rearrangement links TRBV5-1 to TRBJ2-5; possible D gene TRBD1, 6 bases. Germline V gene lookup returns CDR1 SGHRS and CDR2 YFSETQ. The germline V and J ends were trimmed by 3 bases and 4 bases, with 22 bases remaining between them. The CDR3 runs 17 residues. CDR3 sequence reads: CASSWMGVSDRRETQYF. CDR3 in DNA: TGCGCCAGCAGCTGGATGGGGGTTTCGGACAGAAGAGAGACCCAGTACTTC.

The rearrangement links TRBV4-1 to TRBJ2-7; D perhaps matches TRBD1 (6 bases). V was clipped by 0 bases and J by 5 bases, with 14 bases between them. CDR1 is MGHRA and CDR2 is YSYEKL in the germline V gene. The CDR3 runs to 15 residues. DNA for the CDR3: TGCGCCAGCAGCCAAGATCACCCCTGGACAGACGAGCAGTACTTC. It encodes CASSQDHPWTDEQYF.

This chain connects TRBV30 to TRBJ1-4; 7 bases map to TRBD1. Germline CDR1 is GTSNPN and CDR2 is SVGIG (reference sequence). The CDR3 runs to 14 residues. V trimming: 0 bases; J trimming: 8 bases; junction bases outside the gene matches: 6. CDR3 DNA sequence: TGTGCCTGGAGTGTACGAGGCAGGGGGGAAAAACTGTTTTTT. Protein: CAWSVRGRGEKLFF. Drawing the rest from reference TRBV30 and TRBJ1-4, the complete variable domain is SQTIHQWPATLVQPVGSPLSLECTVEGTSNPNLYWYRQAAGRGLQLLFYSVGIGQISSEVPQNLSASRPQDRQFILSSKKLLLSDSGFYLCAWSVRGRGEKLFFGSGTQLSVL.

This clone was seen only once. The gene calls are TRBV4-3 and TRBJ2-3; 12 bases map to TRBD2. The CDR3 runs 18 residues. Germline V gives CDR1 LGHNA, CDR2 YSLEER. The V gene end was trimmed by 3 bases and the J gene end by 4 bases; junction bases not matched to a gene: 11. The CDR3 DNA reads TGCGCCAGCAGCCAGAAGGTCACGGCTAGCGGGAGGGCAGATACGCAGTATTTT. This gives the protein CASSQKVTASGRADTQYF.

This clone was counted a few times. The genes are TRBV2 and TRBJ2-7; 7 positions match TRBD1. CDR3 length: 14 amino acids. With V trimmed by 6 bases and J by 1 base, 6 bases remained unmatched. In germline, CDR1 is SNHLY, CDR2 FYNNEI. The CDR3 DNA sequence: TGTGCCAGCAGCGACAGGGTTTTATCCTACGAGCAGTACTTC. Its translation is CASSDRVLSYEQYF.